Presented here are 5 T cell receptor beta chains from one specimen sequenced in a study of HIV-infected patients and healthy controls. TCRdb reprocessed the 5' RACE reads via MiXCR and lists one record per CDR3 protein. The data contain 18,000 or so distinct CDR3 sequences, about 19% of them singletons. Sequences were obtained from CD8+ T cells from blood. The receptors were sampled from a human donor in good health.

Many counts were recorded for this clonotype. At one end, the junction sequence differs from germline, possibly due to a read error. The chain joins TRBV20-1 to TRBJ1-6; the D gene is possibly TRBD1 (5 bases). CDR3 length: 15 amino acids. Germline V gene lookup returns CDR1 DFQATT and CDR2 SNEGSKA (reference sequence). CDR3 DNA sequence: TGCAGTGCCAGAGAGGGGCCCGGGAGTAATTCACCCCTCCACTTT. This codes for CSAREGPGSNSPLHF.

This clonotype was seen repeatedly, ten times or more. CDR3 bases: TGCAGCGTTGAAGGGGCAACCATAGATGAGACCCAGTACTTC. The encoded protein is CSVEGATIDETQYF. The rearrangement uses TRBV29-1 and TRBJ2-5; D ambiguous. Germline lookup yields CDR1 SQVTM and CDR2 ANQGSEA. V lost 1 base and J 5 bases, leaving 14 bases between the germline ends. CDR3 length equals 14 residues. The full variable domain, its missing parts supplied by reference TRBV29-1 and TRBJ2-5, is SAVISQKPSRDICQRGTSLTIQCQVDSQVTMMFWYRQQPGQSLTLIATANQGSEATYESGFVIDKFPISRPNLTFSTLTVSNMSPEDSSIYLCSVEGATIDETQYFGPGTRLLVL.

The chain has TRBV12-3 or TRBV12-4 and TRBJ2-5, with D unclear. The V end lost 2 bases, the J end lost 4 bases, and 20 bases lay between the germline ends. The CDR3 covers 17 residues. The CDR3, as DNA: TGTGCCAGCAGTTTACTACCTACGGGTCCGGATGTAGAGACCCAGTACTTC. As protein: CASSLLPTGPDVETQYF.

The count of this clonotype is one. The chain joins TRBV27 to TRBJ1-1, with D unclear. Germline lookup yields CDR1 MNHEY and CDR2 SMNVEV (reference sequence). This CDR3 contains 15 residues. The V end lost 2 bases, the J end lost 1 base, and 11 bases lay between the germline ends. CDR3 DNA sequence: TGTGCCAGCAGTTTAAAGGTCACGGGGAACACTGAAGCTTTCTTT. This encodes CASSLKVTGNTEAFF.

This clonotype has at least ten counts. The rearrangement joins TRBV3-1 to TRBJ2-7; D is possibly TRBD2 (6 bases). V gave up 4 bases and J gave up 2 bases, with 15 bases separating them. The CDR3 covers 15 residues. CDR1 and CDR2 (germline): LGHDT, YNNKEL (reference sequence). In DNA, the CDR3 is TGTGCCAGCAGCCCCCCGGGACTCGCCGCCTACGAGCAGTACTTC. Translation: CASSPPGLAAYEQYF.